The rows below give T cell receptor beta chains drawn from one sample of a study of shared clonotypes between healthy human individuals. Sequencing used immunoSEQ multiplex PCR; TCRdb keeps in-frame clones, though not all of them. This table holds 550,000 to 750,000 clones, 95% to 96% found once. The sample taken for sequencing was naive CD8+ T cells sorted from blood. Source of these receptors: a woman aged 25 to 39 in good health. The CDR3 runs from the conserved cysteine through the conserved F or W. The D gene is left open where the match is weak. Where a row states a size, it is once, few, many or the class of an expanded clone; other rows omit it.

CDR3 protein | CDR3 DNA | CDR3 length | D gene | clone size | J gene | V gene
CASSSGTSGYNEQFF | TGTGCCAGCAGCAGCGGGACTAGCGGCTACAATGAGCAGTTCTTC | 15 | TRBD2 | . | TRBJ2-1 | TRBV2
CASSSGAYEETQYF | TGCGCCAGCAGCTCCGGGGCCTACGAAGAGACCCAGTACTTC | 14 | . | . | TRBJ2-5 | TRBV10-1
CASSPGVGFQPQHF | TGTGCCAGCAGCCCGGGGGTAGGGTTTCAGCCCCAGCATTTT | 14 | . | . | TRBJ1-5 | TRBV9
CASSPAGGAYEQYF | TGTGCCAGCAGCCCAGCCGGGGGCGCATACGAGCAGTACTTC | 14 | . | . | TRBJ2-7 | TRBV5-4
CASSIGQSGPFSGNTIYF | TGTGCCAGCAGCATCGGACAGTCTGGCCCCTTCTCTGGAAACACCATATATTTT | 18 | . | . | TRBJ1-3 | TRBV21-1
CASSSNQGARGYEQYF | TGTGCCAGCAGCTCAAACCAGGGGGCCAGAGGGTACGAGCAGTACTTC | 16 | TRBD1 | . | TRBJ2-7 | TRBV7-9
CASSIVGDSSTDTQYF | TGTGCCAGTAGTATAGTGGGGGACAGTAGCACAGATACGCAGTATTTT | 16 | TRBD1 | . | TRBJ2-3 | TRBV19
CAISESGTHQETQYF | TGTGCCATCAGTGAGAGCGGGACTCACCAAGAGACCCAGTACTTC | 15 | TRBD2 | . | TRBJ2-5 | TRBV10-3
CASSLIGRSYEQYF | TGTGCCAGCAGTTTGATAGGACGGTCCTACGAGCAGTACTTC | 14 | . | . | TRBJ2-7 | TRBV27
CASSLEAGARLGQYF | TGTGCCAGCAGTTTAGAAGCGGGAGCCCGTTTGGGGCAGTACTTC | 15 | TRBD2 | . | TRBJ2-7 | TRBV27
CASSQDSGGYEQYF | TGCGCCAGCAGCCAAGATTCAGGGGGCTACGAGCAGTACTTC | 14 | TRBD1 | . | TRBJ2-7 | TRBV4-1
CASKASANPYEQYF | TGTGCCAGCAAGGCTAGCGCAAACCCCTACGAGCAGTACTTC | 14 | . | . | TRBJ2-7 | TRBV28
CASSPGTFYGYTF | TGTGCCAGCAGCCCCGGGACATTCTATGGCTACACCTTC | 13 | . | few | TRBJ1-2 | TRBV5-6
CASSLGASSHEQYF | TGCGCCAGCAGCTTGGGGGCTAGCTCCCACGAGCAGTACTTC | 14 | . | . | TRBJ2-7 | TRBV5-1
CAWSVGGRAYGYTF | TGTGCCTGGAGTGTAGGGGGGCGCGCCTATGGCTACACCTTC | 14 | . | once | TRBJ1-2 | TRBV30
CASTPLTGISENSPLHF | TGTGCCAGCACCCCCCTAACCGGGATCTCAGAAAATTCACCCCTCCACTTT | 17 | . | . | TRBJ1-6 | TRBV27
CASSGHNEQFF | TGTGCCAGCAGCGGACACAATGAGCAGTTCTTC | 11 | . | . | TRBJ2-1 | TRBV9
CASSLTAGAGLYTGELFF | TGTGCCAGCAGTTTAACCGCCGGGGCAGGCTTATACACCGGGGAGCTGTTTTTT | 18 | . | . | TRBJ2-2 | TRBV27
CASTGVNTEAFF | TGTGCCAGCACTGGGGTGAACACTGAAGCTTTCTTT | 12 | . | . | TRBJ1-1 | TRBV7-9
CASSAALRTEAFF | TGTGCCAGCAGCGCCGCTCTTAGGACTGAAGCTTTCTTT | 13 | . | . | TRBJ1-1 | TRBV13
CASSESRPTTDTQYF | TGCGCCAGCAGTGAGTCGAGACCCACCACAGATACGCAGTATTTT | 15 | . | . | TRBJ2-3 | TRBV10-1
CASSIGSNRAMRGYTF | TGTGCCAGTAGTATAGGATCGAACAGGGCAATGAGGGGCTACACCTTC | 16 | . | . | TRBJ1-2 | TRBV19
CASSHQREVRDEQYF | TGTGCCAGCAGTCATCAGCGGGAGGTTCGGGACGAGCAGTACTTC | 15 | TRBD2 | . | TRBJ2-7 | TRBV27
CASSLRGTEAFF | TGTGCCAGCAGTTTGAGGGGCACTGAAGCTTTCTTT | 12 | . | . | TRBJ1-1 | TRBV28
CASSYRVNYGYTF | TGTGCCAGCAGTTACAGGGTGAACTATGGCTACACCTTC | 13 | . | . | TRBJ1-2 | TRBV28
CASSSDTGLSSYEQYF | TGTGCCAGCAGCTCGGATACTGGACTGTCGTCCTACGAGCAGTACTTC | 16 | . | . | TRBJ2-7 | TRBV9
CASSPGEQPIMNTEAFF | TGTGCCAGCAGCCCCGGTGAGCAGCCTATTATGAACACTGAAGCTTTCTTT | 17 | . | . | TRBJ1-1 | TRBV7-8
CASPVGLRTEAFF | TGTGCCAGCCCGGTCGGGCTGAGGACTGAAGCTTTCTTT | 13 | . | . | TRBJ1-1 | TRBV2
CSASDNYEQYF | TGCAGTGCTTCGGACAATTACGAGCAGTACTTC | 11 | . | . | TRBJ2-7 | TRBV20-1
CASSLDGAIYNEQFF | TGTGCCAGCAGCTTAGATGGGGCTATCTACAATGAGCAGTTCTTC | 15 | . | . | TRBJ2-1 | TRBV7-9
CASSEYRQTNYGYTF | TGTGCCAGCAGTGAATACCGACAGACTAACTATGGCTACACCTTC | 15 | . | . | TRBJ1-2 | TRBV2
CATSRRTSGLIYEQYF | TGTGCCACCAGCAGAAGAACTAGCGGCTTAATCTACGAGCAGTACTTC | 16 | TRBD2 | . | TRBJ2-7 | TRBV15